What follows are 12 T cell receptor beta chains derived from one specimen sequenced in a study of T cell responses to AZD1222 COVID-19 vaccine. Only in-frame clones appear in the TCRdb table, and some are missing; sequencing was by immunoSEQ multiplex PCR. The sample records more than 120,000 clones, roughly 84% being singletons. Material: peripheral blood, obtained 28 days after the second AZD1222 dose. The receptors come from an adult who received the AZD1222 COVID-19 vaccine.

The chain carries TRBV28 and TRBJ1-1, with D perhaps matching TRBD1 (5 bases). CDR3 length: 15 amino acids. CDR1 and CDR2 (germline): MDHEN, SYDVKM. V lost 3 bases to trimming and J lost 6 bases, with 17 bases between them. CDR3 coding DNA: TGTGCCAGCAGTTTGCCTCACGGGGGAGCGGCTGAAGCTTTCTTT. Residues: CASSLPHGGAAEAFF. Full variable domain (missing parts from reference TRBV28 and TRBJ1-1): DVKVTQSSRYLVKRTGEKVFLECVQDMDHENMFWYRQDPGLGLRLIYFSYDVKMKEKGDIPEGYSVSREKKERFSLILESASTNQTSMYLCASSLPHGGAAEAFFGQGTRLTVV.

The chain has TRBV5-4 and TRBJ2-5; 9 positions match TRBD1. V shed 4 bases, J shed 4 bases, and the junction held 11 bases outside the gene matches. The CDR3 is made up of 16 amino acids. The germline CDR1 and CDR2 sequences are SGHNT and YYREEE (reference sequence). CDR3 amino acids: CASSPGAGQGRETQYF. CDR3 nucleotides: TGTGCCAGCAGCCCGGGCGCGGGACAGGGAAGAGAGACCCAGTACTTC.

The rearrangement joins TRBV3-1 (or the pseudogene TRBV3-2) to TRBJ2-5; 7 nucleotides align to TRBD2. The CDR3 length is 13 residues. V was clipped by 7 bases and J by 5 bases; unmatched bases: 7. Germline V gene lookup returns CDR1 LGHDT and CDR2 YNNKEL (reference sequence). The CDR3, as DNA: TGTGCCAGCAACCGGGGACTATTTGAGACCCAGTACTTC. Protein: CASNRGLFETQYF.

This chain links TRBV3-1 (or the pseudogene TRBV3-2) with TRBJ1-5, with a weak D call TRBD1 (5 bases). This CDR3 has 13 residues. CDR1 LGHDT and CDR2 YNNKEL come from the germline V gene (reference sequence). Trimming pared 5 bases from V and 6 bases from J, leaving 11 bases between. The CDR3 region is CASSRGGSQPQHF. CDR3 in DNA: TGTGCCAGCAGCAGGGGCGGGAGTCAGCCCCAGCATTTT.

The gene calls are TRBV4-1 and TRBJ2-1; D is uncertain. The CDR3 is 17 residues long. The germline V gene has CDR1 MGHRA and CDR2 YSYEKL. The V end was cut by 0 bases, the J end by 0 bases, with 12 bases between. CDR3 amino acids: CASSQDLRASSYNEQFF. The CDR3 region has the DNA TGCGCCAGCAGCCAAGATCTACGAGCGAGCTCCTACAATGAGCAGTTCTTC.

This clone came up once. This chain links TRBV19 with TRBJ1-1, with D tentatively TRBD1 (5 bases). Germline assignment: CDR1 LNHDA and CDR2 SQIVND (reference sequence). The V and J ends lost 8 bases and 6 bases respectively, with 13 bases between them. There are 12 residues in the CDR3. CDR3 loop: CASLMPGAEAFF. The CDR3, as DNA: TGTGCCAGTCTTATGCCGGGGGCTGAAGCTTTCTTT.

The V gene is TRBV7-9, the J gene TRBJ2-1; 8 bases line up with TRBD1. The V segment lost 5 bases and the J segment 8 bases; nucleotides outside the gene matches: 8. This CDR3 has 14 residues. Per the germline V gene, CDR1 is SEHNR and CDR2 is FQNEAQ (reference sequence). The CDR3 protein is CASSTPDRDDEQFF. The CDR3 DNA reads as TGTGCCAGCAGCACACCGGACAGGGATGATGAGCAGTTCTTC.

V is TRBV10-3 and J is TRBJ2-3, with 8 bases that match TRBD2. Germline loops: CDR1 ENHRY, CDR2 SYGVKD. This CDR3 has 17 amino acids. With 3 bases clipped from V and 6 bases from J, the junction kept 14 bases outside the gene matches. The CDR3 region has the DNA TGTGCCATCAGTGAAACGTGGGCGGGGGGACCCCAGGATACGCAGTATTTT. It yields the protein CAISETWAGGPQDTQYF.

The rearrangement joins TRBV9 to TRBJ1-4, with D unresolved. The V end lost 0 bases, the J end lost 2 bases, and 14 bases lay between the germline ends. Germline CDR1 reads SGDLS; CDR2 reads YYNGEE. The length of the CDR3 is 17 residues. The CDR3 sequence is CASSVGEGPPTNEKLFF. CDR3 sequence (DNA): TGTGCCAGCAGCGTAGGGGAAGGGCCCCCCACTAATGAAAAACTGTTTTTT.

In regard to this clone: The identical CDR3 is also encoded by other nucleotide sequences in the sample. The V gene is TRBV6-5, the J gene TRBJ1-2; a possible D gene is TRBD1 (6 bases). The CDR3 length is 13 residues. Germline V lookup: CDR1 MNHEY, CDR2 SVGAGI. Trimming removed 4 bases at V and 5 bases at J, with 11 bases between. The CDR3 reads CASSWGQGYGYTF. CDR3 nucleotide sequence: TGTGCCAGCAGTTGGGGGCAGGGGTATGGCTACACCTTC.

This clone was seen only once. The chain joins TRBV30 to TRBJ1-1; tentatively, D is TRBD1 (5 bases). The V end lost 3 bases, the J end lost 5 bases, and 10 bases lay between the germline ends. The CDR3 spans 12 residues. Looked up from germline, CDR1 is GTSNPN and CDR2 is SVGIG (reference sequence). The CDR3 nucleotides are TGTGCCTGGAGCCCGGGACGGACTGAAGCTTTCTTT. It translates to CAWSPGRTEAFF.

This sequence joins TRBV6-1 and TRBJ1-5; D perhaps matches TRBD1 (6 bases). The germline gives CDR1 MNHNS, CDR2 SASEGT. This CDR3 has 19 amino acids. The V and J ends lost 3 bases and 2 bases respectively, with 23 bases between them. The CDR3 DNA reads TGTGCCAGCAGTGAGGGGTCCGGGACATTGGGTATGGGCAATCAGCCCCAGCATTTT. Translated: CASSEGSGTLGMGNQPQHF.